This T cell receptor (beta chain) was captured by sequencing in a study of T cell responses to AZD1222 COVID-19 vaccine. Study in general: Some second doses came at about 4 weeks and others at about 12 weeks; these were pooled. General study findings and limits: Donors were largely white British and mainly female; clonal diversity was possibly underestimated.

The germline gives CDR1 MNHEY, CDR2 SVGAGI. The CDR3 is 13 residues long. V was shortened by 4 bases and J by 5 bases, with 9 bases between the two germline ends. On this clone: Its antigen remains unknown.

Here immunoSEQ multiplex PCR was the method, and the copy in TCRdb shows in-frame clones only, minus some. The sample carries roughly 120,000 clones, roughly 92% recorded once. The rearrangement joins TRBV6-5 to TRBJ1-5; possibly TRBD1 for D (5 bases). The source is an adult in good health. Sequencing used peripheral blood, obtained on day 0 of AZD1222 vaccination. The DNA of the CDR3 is TGTGCCAGCAGTTCCAGGGTTGATCAGCCCCAGCATTTT. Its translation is CASSSRVDQPQHF.